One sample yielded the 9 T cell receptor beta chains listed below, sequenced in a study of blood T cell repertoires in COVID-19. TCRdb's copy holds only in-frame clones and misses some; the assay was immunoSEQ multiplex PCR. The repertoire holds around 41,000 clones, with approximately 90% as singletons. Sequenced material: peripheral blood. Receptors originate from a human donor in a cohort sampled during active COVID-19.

The CDR3 reads CASSQLAGASGNTIYF. The CDR3 coding sequence is TGCGCCAGCAGCCAACTGGCAGGGGCCTCTGGAAACACCATATATTTT. This rearrangement joins TRBV4-1 to TRBJ1-3, with D possibly TRBD1 on 6 matching bases. The V end was cut by 2 bases, the J end by 0 bases, with 11 bases between. This CDR3 region has 16 residues. Germline V gene sequence: CDR1 MGHRA, CDR2 YSYEKL.

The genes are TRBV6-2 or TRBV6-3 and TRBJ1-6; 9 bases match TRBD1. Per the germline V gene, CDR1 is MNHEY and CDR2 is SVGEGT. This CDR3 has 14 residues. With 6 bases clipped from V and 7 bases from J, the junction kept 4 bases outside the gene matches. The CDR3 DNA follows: TGTGCCAGCAGCCGACAGGGGGAGAATTCACCCCTCCACTTT. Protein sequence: CASSRQGENSPLHF.

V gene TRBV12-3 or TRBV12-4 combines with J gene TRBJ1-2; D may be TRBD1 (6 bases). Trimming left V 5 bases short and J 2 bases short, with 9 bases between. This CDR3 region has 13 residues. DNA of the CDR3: TGTGCCAGCAGTACAGGGCACAACTATGGCTACACCTTC. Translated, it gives CASSTGHNYGYTF.

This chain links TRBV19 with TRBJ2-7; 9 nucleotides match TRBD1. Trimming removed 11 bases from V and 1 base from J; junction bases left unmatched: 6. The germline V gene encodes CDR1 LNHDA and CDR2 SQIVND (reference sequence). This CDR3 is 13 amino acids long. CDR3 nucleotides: TGTGCCTCTTCGGGACAGGGTTCCTACGAGCAGTACTTC. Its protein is CASSGQGSYEQYF.

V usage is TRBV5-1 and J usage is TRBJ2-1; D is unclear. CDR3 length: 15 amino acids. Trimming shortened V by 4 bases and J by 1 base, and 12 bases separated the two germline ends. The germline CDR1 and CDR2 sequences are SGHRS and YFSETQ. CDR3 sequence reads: CASSKTEQSYNEQFF. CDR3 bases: TGCGCCAGCAGCAAGACTGAGCAGTCCTACAATGAGCAGTTCTTC.

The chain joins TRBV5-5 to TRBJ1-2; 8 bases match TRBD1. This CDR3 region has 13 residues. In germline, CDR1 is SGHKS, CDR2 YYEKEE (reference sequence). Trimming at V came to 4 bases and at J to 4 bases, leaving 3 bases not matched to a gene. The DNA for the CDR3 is TGTGCCAGCAGCAGGGACAGGTTCTATGGCTACACCTTC. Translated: CASSRDRFYGYTF.

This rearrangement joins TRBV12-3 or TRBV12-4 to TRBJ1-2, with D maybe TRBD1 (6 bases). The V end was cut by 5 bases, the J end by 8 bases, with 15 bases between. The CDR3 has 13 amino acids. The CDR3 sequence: CASSRVQGTGYTF. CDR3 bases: TGTGCCAGCAGTCGCGTTCAGGGGACGGGCTACACCTTC.

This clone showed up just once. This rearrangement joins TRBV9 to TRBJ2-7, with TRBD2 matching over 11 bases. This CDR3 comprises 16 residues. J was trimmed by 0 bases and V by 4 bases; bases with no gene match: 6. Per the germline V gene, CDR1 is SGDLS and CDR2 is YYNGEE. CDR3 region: CASSRIAGGSSYEQYF. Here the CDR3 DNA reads TGTGCCAGCAGCAGAATAGCGGGAGGGTCCTCCTACGAGCAGTACTTC.

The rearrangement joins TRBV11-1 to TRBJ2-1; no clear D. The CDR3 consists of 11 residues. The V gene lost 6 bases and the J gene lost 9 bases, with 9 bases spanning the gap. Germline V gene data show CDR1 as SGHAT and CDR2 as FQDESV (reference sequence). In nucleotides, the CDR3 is TGTGCCAGCAGTGTCTCCGGTGAGCAGTTCTTC. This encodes CASSVSGEQFF.